The next 5 T cell receptor beta chains were all read from a single sample in a study of cytomegalovirus exposure and HLA in healthy donors. The PCR contained 60 Vbeta and 13 Jbeta primers. Method: immunoSEQ multiplex PCR; TCRdb's copy keeps in-frame clones and lacks some. Of around 200,000 clones in the sample, about 80% were seen once. What was sequenced was PBMCs. The receptors come from a woman aged 45-59 years in good health and CMV-seropositive.

The CDR3 loop reads CAISEPDRVGTDTQYF. CDR3 DNA sequence: TGTGCCATCAGTGAGCCGGACAGGGTAGGAACAGATACGCAGTATTTT. The gene calls are TRBV10-3 and TRBJ2-3; 8 nucleotides agree with TRBD1. The CDR3 is made up of 16 amino acids. From germline, CDR1 is ENHRY and CDR2 SYGVKD. V lost 2 bases, J lost 3 bases, and 7 bases stayed unmatched.

The J gene is TRBJ1-1, the V gene TRBV5-1, with TRBD1 matching 7 bases. The CDR3 loop spans 14 amino acids. CDR1 and CDR2 (germline): SGHRS, YFSETQ. V lost 8 bases and J lost 0; bases outside the gene matches: 7. The CDR3 bases are TGCGCCAGTTCCGTTCAGGGGGTGAACACTGAAGCTTTCTTT. Its translation is CASSVQGVNTEAFF.

The V and J genes are TRBV6-5 and TRBJ1-2; D is undetermined. The CDR3 runs 14 residues. Germline values: CDR1 MNHEY, CDR2 SVGAGI. Between the trimmed V and J ends, which lost 0 bases and 0 bases, there was a span of 5 bases. The CDR3 sequence: CASSYSSPNYGYTF. In nucleotides, the CDR3 is TGTGCCAGCAGTTACTCGAGCCCTAACTATGGCTACACCTTC.

This chain uses TRBV7-9 with TRBJ2-3; D is possibly TRBD1 (6 bases). This CDR3 comprises 12 residues. Germline V gene data show CDR1 as SEHNR and CDR2 as FQNEAQ (reference sequence). Between the trimmed V and J ends, which lost 6 bases and 6 bases, there was a span of 10 bases. CDR3 region: CASSWGRDTQYF. The CDR3 DNA reads TGTGCCAGCAGTTGGGGGCGGGATACGCAGTATTTT. The whole variable domain, filled in from reference TRBV7-9 and TRBJ2-3, reads DTGVSQNPRHKITKRGQNVTFRCDPISEHNRLYWYRQTLGQGPEFLTYFQNEAQLEKSRLLSDRFSAERPKGSFSTLEIQRTEQGDSAMYLCASSWGRDTQYFGPGTRLTVL.

This clone has just one count. The chain is built from TRBV20-1 and TRBJ1-4; D uncertain. Between the trimmed V and J ends, which lost 6 bases and 8 bases, there was a span of 10 bases. Germline V gene sequence: CDR1 DFQATT, CDR2 SNEGSKA (reference sequence). This CDR3 is built from 11 residues. DNA of the CDR3: TGCAGTGCGCGTGAAAAAGAAAAACTGTTTTTT. As protein: CSAREKEKLFF.